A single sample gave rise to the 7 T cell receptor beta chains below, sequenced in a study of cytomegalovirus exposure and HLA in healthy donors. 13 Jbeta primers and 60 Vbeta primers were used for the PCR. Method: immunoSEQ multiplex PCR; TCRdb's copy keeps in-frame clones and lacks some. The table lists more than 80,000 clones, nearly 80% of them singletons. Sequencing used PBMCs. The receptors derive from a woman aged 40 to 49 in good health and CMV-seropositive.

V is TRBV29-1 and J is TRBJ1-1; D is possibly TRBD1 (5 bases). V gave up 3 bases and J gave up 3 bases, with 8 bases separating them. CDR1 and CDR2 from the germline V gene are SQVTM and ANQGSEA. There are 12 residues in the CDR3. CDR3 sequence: CSVDGGDTEAFF. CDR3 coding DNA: TGCAGCGTTGATGGGGGGGACACTGAAGCTTTCTTT. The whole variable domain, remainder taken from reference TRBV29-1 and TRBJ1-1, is SAVISQKPSRDICQRGTSLTIQCQVDSQVTMMFWYRQQPGQSLTLIATANQGSEATYESGFVIDKFPISRPNLTFSTLTVSNMSPEDSSIYLCSVDGGDTEAFFGQGTRLTVV.

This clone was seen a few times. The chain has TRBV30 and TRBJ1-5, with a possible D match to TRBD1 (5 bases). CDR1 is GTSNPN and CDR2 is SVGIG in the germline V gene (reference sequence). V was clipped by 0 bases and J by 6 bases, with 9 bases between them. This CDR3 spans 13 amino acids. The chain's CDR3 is CAWSVKGLQPQHF. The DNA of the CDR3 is TGTGCCTGGAGTGTAAAGGGGCTTCAGCCCCAGCATTTT. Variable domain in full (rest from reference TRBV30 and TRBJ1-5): SQTIHQWPATLVQPVGSPLSLECTVEGTSNPNLYWYRQAAGRGLQLLFYSVGIGQISSEVPQNLSASRPQDRQFILSSKKLLLSDSGFYLCAWSVKGLQPQHFGDGTRLSIL.

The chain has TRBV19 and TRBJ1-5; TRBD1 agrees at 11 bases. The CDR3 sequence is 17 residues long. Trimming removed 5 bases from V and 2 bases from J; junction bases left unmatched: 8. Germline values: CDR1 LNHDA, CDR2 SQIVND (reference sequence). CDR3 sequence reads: CASSPGQGARGNQPQHF. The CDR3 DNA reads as TGTGCCAGTAGTCCTGGACAGGGGGCGAGGGGCAATCAGCCCCAGCATTTT.

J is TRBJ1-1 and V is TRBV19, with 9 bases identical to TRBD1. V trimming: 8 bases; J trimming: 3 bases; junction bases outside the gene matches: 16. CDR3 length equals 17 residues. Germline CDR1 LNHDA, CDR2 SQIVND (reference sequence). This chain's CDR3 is CASARRDRVREYTEAFF. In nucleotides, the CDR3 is TGTGCCAGTGCCCGAAGGGACAGGGTAAGGGAGTACACTGAAGCTTTCTTT. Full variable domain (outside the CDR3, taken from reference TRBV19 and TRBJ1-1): DGGITQSPKYLFRKEGQNVTLSCEQNLNHDAMYWYRQDPGQGLRLIYYSQIVNDFQKGDIAEGYSVSREKKESFPLTVTSAQKNPTAFYLCASARRDRVREYTEAFFGQGTRLTVV.

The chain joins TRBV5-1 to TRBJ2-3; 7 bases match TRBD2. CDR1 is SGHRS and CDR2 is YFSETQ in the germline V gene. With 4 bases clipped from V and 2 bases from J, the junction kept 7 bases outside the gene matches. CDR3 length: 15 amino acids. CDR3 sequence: CASSPVGGNTDTQYF. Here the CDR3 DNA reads TGCGCCAGCAGCCCGGTGGGAGGGAACACAGATACGCAGTATTTT.

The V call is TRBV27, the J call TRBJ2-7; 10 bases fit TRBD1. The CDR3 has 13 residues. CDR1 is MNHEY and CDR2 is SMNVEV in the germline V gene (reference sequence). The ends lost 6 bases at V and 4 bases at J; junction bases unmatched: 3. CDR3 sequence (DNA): TGTGCCAGCAGGTGGACAGGGGGTTACGAGCAGTACTTC. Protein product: CASRWTGGYEQYF.

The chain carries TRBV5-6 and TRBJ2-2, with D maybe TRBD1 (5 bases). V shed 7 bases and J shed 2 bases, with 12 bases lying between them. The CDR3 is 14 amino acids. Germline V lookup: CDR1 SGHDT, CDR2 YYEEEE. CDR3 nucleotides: TGTGCCAGCGACAGCTTAGGCAACACCGGGGAGCTGTTTTTT. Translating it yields CASDSLGNTGELFF.